Listed here is a single TCR beta chain. The sample is drawn from a study of blood T cell repertoires in COVID-19. Study-wide background: T cells, B-cell-depleted T cells, or PBMCs provided the cDNA or gDNA that served as material.

The Seattle site enrolled patients during active infection and followed them longitudinally. Germline V CDR1 and CDR2: SNHLY, FYNNEI. This CDR3 is 15 amino acids long. Unmatched junction bases numbered 5, after V lost 5 bases and J lost 8 bases. Authors' methods: Amplification with reference gene primers provided the estimates of nucleated cell counts. TCRdb keeps only in-frame clones here, not all; method: immunoSEQ multiplex PCR. From that table come the V and J calls and clone size; the DNA was used to work out D and trimming. The sample records fewer than 30,000 clones, around 85% being singletons.

The material sequenced was peripheral blood. The receptor was isolated from a woman older than 75 with COVID-19, enrolled during active disease. J is TRBJ2-1 and V is TRBV2; 14 bases fit TRBD2. In nucleotides, the CDR3 is TGTGCCAGCAGTTGGACTAGCGGGGGGTATCATGAGCAGTTCTTC. Translating it yields CASSWTSGGYHEQFF.